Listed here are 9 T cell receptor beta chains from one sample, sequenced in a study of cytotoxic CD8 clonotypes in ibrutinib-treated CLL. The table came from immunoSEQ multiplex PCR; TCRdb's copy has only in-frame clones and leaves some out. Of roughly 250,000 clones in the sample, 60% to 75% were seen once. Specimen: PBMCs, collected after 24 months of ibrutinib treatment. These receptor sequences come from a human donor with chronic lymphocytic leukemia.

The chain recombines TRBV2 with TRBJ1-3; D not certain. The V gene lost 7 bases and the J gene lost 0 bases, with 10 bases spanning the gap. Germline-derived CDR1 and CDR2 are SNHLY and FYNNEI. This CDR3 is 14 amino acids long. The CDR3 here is CASTNGHSGNTIYF. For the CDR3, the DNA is TGTGCCAGCACAAACGGTCACTCTGGAAACACCATATATTTT.

The CDR3 is CASSHLMRQTGASYEQYF. CDR3 nucleotide sequence: TGTGCCAGCAGTCATCTTATGAGGCAGACAGGGGCGAGCTACGAGCAGTACTTC. The chain is built from TRBV7-9 and TRBJ2-7, with 8 bases identical to TRBD1. This CDR3 comprises 18 residues. Germline CDR1 SEHNR, CDR2 FQNEAQ (reference sequence). V lost 6 bases, J lost 3 bases, and 19 bases stayed unmatched.

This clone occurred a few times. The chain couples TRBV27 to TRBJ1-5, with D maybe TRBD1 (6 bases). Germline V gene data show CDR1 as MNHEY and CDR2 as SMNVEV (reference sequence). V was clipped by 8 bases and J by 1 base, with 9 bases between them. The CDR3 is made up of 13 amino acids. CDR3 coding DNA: TGTGCCAGCCGGGGGCAGAGCAATCAGCCCCAGCATTTT. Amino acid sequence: CASRGQSNQPQHF.

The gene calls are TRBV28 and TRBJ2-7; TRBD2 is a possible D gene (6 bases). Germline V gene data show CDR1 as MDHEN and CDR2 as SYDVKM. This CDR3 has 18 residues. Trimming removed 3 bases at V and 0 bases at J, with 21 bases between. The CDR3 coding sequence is TGTGCCAGCAGTTTTCCTCTAATCCTCGGAGGGAGCTCCTACGAGCAGTACTTC. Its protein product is CASSFPLILGGSSYEQYF.

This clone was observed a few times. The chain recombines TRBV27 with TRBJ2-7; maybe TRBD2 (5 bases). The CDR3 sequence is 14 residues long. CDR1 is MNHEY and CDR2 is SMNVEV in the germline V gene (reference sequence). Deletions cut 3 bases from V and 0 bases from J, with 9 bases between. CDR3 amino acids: CASSFASSSYEQYF. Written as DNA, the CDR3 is TGTGCCAGCAGTTTCGCTAGCAGCTCCTACGAGCAGTACTTC.

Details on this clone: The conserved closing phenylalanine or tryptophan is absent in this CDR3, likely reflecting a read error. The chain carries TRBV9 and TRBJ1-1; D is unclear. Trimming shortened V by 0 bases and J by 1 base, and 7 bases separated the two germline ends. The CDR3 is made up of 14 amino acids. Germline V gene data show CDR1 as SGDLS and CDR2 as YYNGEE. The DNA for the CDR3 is TGTGCCAGCAGCGTAGATCTCAAGAACACTGAAGCTTTCTCT. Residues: CASSVDLKNTEAFS.

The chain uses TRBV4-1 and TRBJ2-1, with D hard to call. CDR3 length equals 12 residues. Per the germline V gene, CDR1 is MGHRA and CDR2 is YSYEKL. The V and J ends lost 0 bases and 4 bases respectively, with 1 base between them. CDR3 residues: CASSQEYNEQFF. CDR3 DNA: TGCGCCAGCAGCCAAGAATACAATGAGCAGTTCTTC.

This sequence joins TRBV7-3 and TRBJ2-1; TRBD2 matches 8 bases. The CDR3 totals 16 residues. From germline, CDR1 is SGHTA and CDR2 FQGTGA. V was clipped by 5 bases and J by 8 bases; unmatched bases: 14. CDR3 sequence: CASSRLQAGERDEQFF. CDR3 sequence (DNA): TGTGCCAGCAGCCGCCTCCAAGCGGGAGAAAGGGATGAGCAGTTCTTC. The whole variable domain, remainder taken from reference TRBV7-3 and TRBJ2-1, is GAGVSQTPSNKVTEKGKYVELRCDPISGHTALYWYRQSLGQGPEFLIYFQGTGAADDSGLPNDRFFAVRPEGSVSTLKIQRTERGDSAVYLCASSRLQAGERDEQFFGPGTRLTVL.

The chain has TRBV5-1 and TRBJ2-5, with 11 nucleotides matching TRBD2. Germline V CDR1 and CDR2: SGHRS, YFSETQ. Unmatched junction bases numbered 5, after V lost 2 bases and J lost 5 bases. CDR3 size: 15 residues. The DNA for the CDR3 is TGCGCCAGCAGCTTCTTAGCGGGAGGGCCTGAGACCCAGTACTTC. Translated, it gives CASSFLAGGPETQYF.